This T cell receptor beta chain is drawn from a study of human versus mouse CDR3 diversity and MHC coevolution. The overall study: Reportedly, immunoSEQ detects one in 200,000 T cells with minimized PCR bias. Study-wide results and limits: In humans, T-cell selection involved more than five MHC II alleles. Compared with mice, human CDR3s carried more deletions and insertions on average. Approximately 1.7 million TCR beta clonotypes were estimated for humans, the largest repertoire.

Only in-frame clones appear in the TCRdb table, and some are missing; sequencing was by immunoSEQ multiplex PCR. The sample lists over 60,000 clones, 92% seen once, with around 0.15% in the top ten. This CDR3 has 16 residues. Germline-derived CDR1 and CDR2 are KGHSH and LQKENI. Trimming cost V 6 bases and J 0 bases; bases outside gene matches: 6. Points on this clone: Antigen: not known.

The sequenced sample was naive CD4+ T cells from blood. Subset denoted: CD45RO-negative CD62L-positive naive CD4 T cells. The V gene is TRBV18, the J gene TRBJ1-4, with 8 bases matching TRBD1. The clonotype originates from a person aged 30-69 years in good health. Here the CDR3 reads CASSQDRVATNEKLFF. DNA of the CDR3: TGTGCCAGCTCCCAGGACAGGGTTGCAACTAATGAAAAACTGTTTTTT. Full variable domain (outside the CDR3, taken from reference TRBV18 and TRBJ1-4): NAGVMQNPRHLVRRRGQEARLRCSPMKGHSHVYWYRQLPEEGLKFMVYLQKENIIDESGMPKERFSAEFPKEGPSILRIQQVVRGDSAAYFCASSQDRVATNEKLFFGSGTQLSVL.